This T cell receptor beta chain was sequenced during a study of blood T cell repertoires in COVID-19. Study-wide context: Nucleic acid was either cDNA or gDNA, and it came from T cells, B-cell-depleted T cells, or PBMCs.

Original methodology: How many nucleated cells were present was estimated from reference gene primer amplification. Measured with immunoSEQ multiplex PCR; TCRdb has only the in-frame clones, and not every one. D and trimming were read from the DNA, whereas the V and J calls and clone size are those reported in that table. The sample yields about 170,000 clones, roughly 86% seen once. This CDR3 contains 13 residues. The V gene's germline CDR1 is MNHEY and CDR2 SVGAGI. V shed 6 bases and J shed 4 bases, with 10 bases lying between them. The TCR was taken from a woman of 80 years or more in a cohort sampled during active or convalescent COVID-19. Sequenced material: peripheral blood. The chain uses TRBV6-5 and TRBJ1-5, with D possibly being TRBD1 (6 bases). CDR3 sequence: CASRGGANQPQHF. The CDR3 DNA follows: TGTGCCAGCAGGGGGGGGGCTAATCAGCCCCAGCATTTT.